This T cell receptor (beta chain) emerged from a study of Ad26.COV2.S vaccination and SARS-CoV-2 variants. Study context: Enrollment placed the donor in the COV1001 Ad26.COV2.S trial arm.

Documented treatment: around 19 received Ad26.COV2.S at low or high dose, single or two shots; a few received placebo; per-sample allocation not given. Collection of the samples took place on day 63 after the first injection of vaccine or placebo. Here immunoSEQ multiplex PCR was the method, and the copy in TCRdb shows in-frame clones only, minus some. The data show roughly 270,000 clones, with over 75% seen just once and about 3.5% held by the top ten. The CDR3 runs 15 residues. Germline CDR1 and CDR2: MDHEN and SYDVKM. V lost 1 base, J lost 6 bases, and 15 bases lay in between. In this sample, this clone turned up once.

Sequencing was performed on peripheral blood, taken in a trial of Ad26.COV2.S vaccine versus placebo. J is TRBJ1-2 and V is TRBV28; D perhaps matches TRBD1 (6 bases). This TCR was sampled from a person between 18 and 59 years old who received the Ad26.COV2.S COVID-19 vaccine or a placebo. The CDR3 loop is CASSLLGGWVDGYTF. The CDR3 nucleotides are TGTGCCAGCAGTTTATTGGGGGGCTGGGTCGATGGCTACACCTTC.